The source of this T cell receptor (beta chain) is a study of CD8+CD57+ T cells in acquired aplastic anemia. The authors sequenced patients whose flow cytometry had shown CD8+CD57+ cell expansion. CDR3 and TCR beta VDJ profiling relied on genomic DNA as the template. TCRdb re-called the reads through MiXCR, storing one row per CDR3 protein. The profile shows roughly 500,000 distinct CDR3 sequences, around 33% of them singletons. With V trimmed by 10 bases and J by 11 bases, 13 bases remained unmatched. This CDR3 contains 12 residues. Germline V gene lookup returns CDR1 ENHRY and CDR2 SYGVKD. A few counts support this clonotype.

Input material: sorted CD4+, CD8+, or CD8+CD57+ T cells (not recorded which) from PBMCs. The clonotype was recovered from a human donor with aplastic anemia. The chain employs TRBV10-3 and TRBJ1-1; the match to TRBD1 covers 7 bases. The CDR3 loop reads CASRDQGVGAFF. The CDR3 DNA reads TGTGCCAGCAGAGACCAGGGGGTGGGGGCTTTCTTT.